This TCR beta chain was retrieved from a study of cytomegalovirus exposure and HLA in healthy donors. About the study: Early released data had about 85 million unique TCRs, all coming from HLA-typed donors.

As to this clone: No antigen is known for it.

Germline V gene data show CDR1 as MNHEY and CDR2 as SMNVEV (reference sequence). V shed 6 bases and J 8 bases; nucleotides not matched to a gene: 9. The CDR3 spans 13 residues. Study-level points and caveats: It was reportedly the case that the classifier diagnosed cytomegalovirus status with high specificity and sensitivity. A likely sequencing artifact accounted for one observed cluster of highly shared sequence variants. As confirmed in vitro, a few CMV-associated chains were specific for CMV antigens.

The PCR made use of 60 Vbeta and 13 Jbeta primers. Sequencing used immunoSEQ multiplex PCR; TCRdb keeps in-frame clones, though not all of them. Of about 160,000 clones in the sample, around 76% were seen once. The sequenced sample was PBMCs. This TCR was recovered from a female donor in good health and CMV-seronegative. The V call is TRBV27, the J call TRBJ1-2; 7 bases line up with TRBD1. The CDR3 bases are TGTGCCAGCAGCCCGGGACAGTCTATAGGCTACACCTTC. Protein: CASSPGQSIGYTF.